This entry lists 18 T cell receptor beta chains sequenced from one sample in a study of blood T cell repertoires in COVID-19 (TCRdb year 2020). Preparation of the library involved the immunoSEQ multiplex PCR assay. TCRdb took this table from immuneACCESS and kept in-frame rearrangements with V and J called. Such tables lack part of the clones; where checked against another copy, unresolved V genes explain under half of the gap, and the rest is unexplained. This sample is represented by 150,000 to 200,000 clones; approximately 87% of them were singletons. Clones ranked in the top ten supply more than 20% of the sample. The specimen sequenced was peripheral blood. These TCRs come from a man between 65 and 85 years old with active or convalescent COVID-19.

V usage is TRBV25-1 and J usage is TRBJ2-5; D uncertain. This CDR3 is 13 amino acids long. V lost 6 bases and J 1 base, leaving 9 bases between the germline ends. Germline CDR1 is MGHDK and CDR2 is SYGVNS. The CDR3 reads CASSLTSQETQYF. The CDR3 region has the DNA TGTGCCAGCAGCTTGACAAGCCAAGAGACCCAGTACTTC.

This chain joins TRBV19 and TRBJ1-2; D ambiguous. The germline V gene encodes CDR1 LNHDA and CDR2 SQIVND (reference sequence). The CDR3 sequence is 13 residues long. V dropped 1 base and J dropped 6 bases, with 9 bases sitting between them. DNA for the CDR3: TGTGCCAGTAGTATAGTAAGGAGGGATGGCTACACCTTC. It yields the protein CASSIVRRDGYTF.

J is TRBJ1-5 and V is TRBV5-1; D not certain. This CDR3 is 15 amino acids long. V lost 1 base, J lost 2 bases, and 10 bases lay in between. CDR1 is SGHRS and CDR2 is YFSETQ in the germline V gene. CDR3 DNA sequence: TGCGCCAGCAGCTTGAACGGAGGAGGCAATCAGCCCCAGCATTTT. Residues: CASSLNGGGNQPQHF.

The chain has TRBV19 and TRBJ1-1; no firm D call. Germline V gene lookup returns CDR1 LNHDA and CDR2 SQIVND (reference sequence). V lost 3 bases and J 3 bases, leaving 14 bases between the germline ends. CDR3 size: 15 residues. The CDR3: CASSIAAQGYTEAFF. CDR3 coding DNA: TGTGCCAGTAGTATTGCGGCCCAAGGTTACACTGAAGCTTTCTTT.

The chain links TRBV15 to TRBJ1-2; tentatively, D is TRBD1 (5 bases). Trimming left V 0 bases short and J 3 bases short, with 8 bases between. Germline values: CDR1 LNHNV, CDR2 YYDKDF (reference sequence). The CDR3 contains 14 residues. CDR3 in amino acids: CATSRDQGYYGYTF. In DNA, the CDR3 is TGTGCCACCAGCAGAGATCAGGGTTACTATGGCTACACCTTC. Full variable domain (missing parts from reference TRBV15 and TRBJ1-2): DAMVIQNPRYQVTQFGKPVTLSCSQTLNHNVMYWYQQKSSQAPKLLFHYYDKDFNNEADTPDNFQSRRPNTSFCFLDIRSPGLGDTAMYLCATSRDQGYYGYTFGSGTRLTVV.

The CDR3: CASSETGGNTEAFF. The CDR3 nucleotides read TGTGCCAGCAGTGAGACAGGGGGGAACACTGAAGCTTTCTTT. The J gene is TRBJ1-1, the V gene TRBV28; TRBD1 matches 9 bases. The CDR3 has 14 amino acids. CDR1 MDHEN and CDR2 SYDVKM come from the germline V gene. V was pared by 5 bases and J by 1 base, with 2 bases of the junction left unmatched. Full variable domain (outside the CDR3, taken from reference TRBV28 and TRBJ1-1): DVKVTQSSRYLVKRTGEKVFLECVQDMDHENMFWYRQDPGLGLRLIYFSYDVKMKEKGDIPEGYSVSREKKERFSLILESASTNQTSMYLCASSETGGNTEAFFGQGTRLTVV.

This clone has just a few counts. The chain uses TRBV3-1 (or the pseudogene TRBV3-2) and TRBJ1-5, with TRBD1 matching over 7 bases. Unmatched junction bases numbered 5, after V lost 5 bases and J lost 4 bases. In germline, CDR1 is LGHDT, CDR2 YNNKEL (reference sequence). The CDR3 is 14 residues long. CDR3 nucleotide sequence: TGTGCCAGCAGCTCACAGGGGAAGAATCAGCCCCAGCATTTT. Protein: CASSSQGKNQPQHF.

This clone appeared a single time. The chain carries TRBV7-9 and TRBJ2-2; D may be TRBD2 (5 bases). The germline V gene has CDR1 SEHNR and CDR2 FQNEAQ (reference sequence). This CDR3 has 12 residues. Trimming removed 7 bases from V and 3 bases from J, with 6 bases in between. For the CDR3, the DNA is TGTGCCAGCACGGAGGACACCGGGGAGCTGTTTTTT. Its translation: CASTEDTGELFF.

The chain has TRBV7-9 and TRBJ1-4, with 8 bases identical to TRBD1. In germline, CDR1 is SEHNR, CDR2 FQNEAQ (reference sequence). With 4 bases clipped from V and 3 bases from J, the junction kept 1 base outside the gene matches. The CDR3 is 14 residues long. For the CDR3, the DNA is TGTGCCAGCAGCTACAGGGGGGCTAATGAAAAACTGTTTTTT. Residues: CASSYRGANEKLFF. Drawing the rest from reference TRBV7-9 and TRBJ1-4, the complete variable domain is DTGVSQNPRHKITKRGQNVTFRCDPISEHNRLYWYRQTLGQGPEFLTYFQNEAQLEKSRLLSDRFSAERPKGSFSTLEIQRTEQGDSAMYLCASSYRGANEKLFFGSGTQLSVL.

V gene TRBV2 combines with J gene TRBJ1-5, with a possible D match to TRBD1 (5 bases). Trimming took 5 bases from V and 0 from J, leaving 17 bases between them. The CDR3 has 17 amino acids. Germline CDR1 and CDR2: SNHLY and FYNNEI. The CDR3 here is CASSYPLGPSSNQPQHF. DNA of the CDR3: TGTGCCAGCAGTTACCCCCTGGGGCCCAGTAGCAATCAGCCCCAGCATTTT. Using reference TRBV2 and TRBJ1-5 for the parts outside the CDR3, the full variable domain is EPEVTQTPSHQVTQMGQEVILRCVPISNHLYFYWYRQILGQKVEFLVSFYNNEISEKSEIFDDQFSVERPDGSNFTLKIRSTKLEDSAMYFCASSYPLGPSSNQPQHFGDGTRLSIL.

The chain recombines TRBV4-1 with TRBJ2-1; D possibly corresponds to TRBD1 (6 bases). Germline assignment: CDR1 MGHRA and CDR2 YSYEKL. The CDR3 is 16 residues long. Trimming removed 4 bases from V and 2 bases from J, with 15 bases in between. CDR3 protein: CASSPPTGPAYNEQFF. As DNA, the CDR3 is TGCGCCAGCAGCCCCCCGACAGGTCCCGCCTACAATGAGCAGTTCTTC.

The V call is TRBV18, the J call TRBJ1-4, with 7 bases fitting TRBD1. CDR3 length: 14 amino acids. V gave up 2 bases and J gave up 7 bases; unmatched junction bases: 4. CDR1 and CDR2 from the germline V gene are KGHSH and LQKENI. CDR3 coding DNA: TGTGCCAGCTCACCAGGGTACAGGGGTGAAAAACTGTTTTTT. It encodes CASSPGYRGEKLFF.

The genes are TRBV18 and TRBJ2-7; 8 positions agree with TRBD1. The CDR3 is 16 residues long. V gave up 4 bases and J gave up 5 bases; unmatched junction bases: 13. Germline CDR1 reads KGHSH; CDR2 reads LQKENI. The CDR3, as DNA: TGTGCCAGCTCACTAGACAGGGGTCAGGCTCGTAACGAGCAGTACTTC. Its protein product is CASSLDRGQARNEQYF.

V is TRBV27 and J is TRBJ1-2, with D possibly matching TRBD1 (5 bases). The CDR3 consists of 16 residues. Germline CDR1 reads MNHEY; CDR2 reads SMNVEV (reference sequence). V was trimmed by 1 base and J by 4 bases, leaving 16 bases between them. The CDR3 loop is CASSLLRSETVYGYTF. CDR3 DNA sequence: TGTGCCAGCAGTTTATTACGATCCGAGACAGTCTATGGCTACACCTTC.

The chain has TRBV25-1 and TRBJ1-1; 7 bases agree with TRBD1. V trimming: 3 bases; J trimming: 4 bases; junction bases outside the gene matches: 14. Germline CDR1 MGHDK, CDR2 SYGVNS. The CDR3 consists of 17 residues. The CDR3 sequence is CASSDSGAGGEGTEAFF. The DNA of the CDR3 is TGTGCCAGCAGTGATAGTGGGGCAGGGGGAGAAGGCACTGAAGCTTTCTTT.

This chain uses TRBV5-1 with TRBJ1-2; D is possibly TRBD1 (6 bases). The germline gives CDR1 SGHRS, CDR2 YFSETQ. V was trimmed by 5 bases and J by 2 bases, leaving 13 bases between them. The CDR3 runs 14 residues. The CDR3 DNA reads TGCGCCAGCAGTTGGACGGACAGCAACTATGGCTACACCTTC. Translation: CASSWTDSNYGYTF.

This chain connects TRBV27 to TRBJ2-5; 7 nucleotides align to TRBD1. The V and J ends lost 5 bases and 7 bases, in that order; junction bases with no gene match: 34. The CDR3 covers 22 residues. Per the germline V gene, CDR1 is MNHEY and CDR2 is SMNVEV (reference sequence). The CDR3 coding sequence is TGTGCCAGCAGTACCAGTCCCGGGACAGATTTTTTGGCGGCTAGCAAGGTGGTGACCCAGTACTTC. Encoded protein: CASSTSPGTDFLAASKVVTQYF.

This chain links TRBV11-2 with TRBJ1-4, with D unclear. This CDR3 is 14 amino acids long. Germline CDR1 and CDR2: SGHAT and FQNNGV. Trimming removed 6 bases from V and 6 bases from J, with 14 bases in between. Here the CDR3 reads CASRMDARDEKLFF. DNA for the CDR3: TGTGCCAGCAGGATGGACGCGAGGGATGAAAAACTGTTTTTT.